These 7 T cell receptor beta chains share one sample of origin, sequenced in a study of blood T cell repertoires in COVID-19. Libraries were prepared by immunoSEQ multiplex PCR; TCRdb keeps only in-frame clonotypes and omits some of them. Altogether tens of thousands of clones are present, approximately 80% being singletons, with the ten largest covering 40% to 50%. Sequencing was carried out using peripheral blood. The receptors were sampled from a woman of 80 years or more with acute or convalescent COVID-19.

The chain carries TRBV9 and TRBJ1-2; tentatively, D is TRBD1 (5 bases). CDR3 length equals 11 residues. V lost 6 bases and J lost 6, with 9 bases in between. Germline CDR1 SGDLS, CDR2 YYNGEE. This CDR3 is CASNGGNGYTF. DNA for the CDR3: TGTGCCAGCAACGGGGGGAATGGCTACACCTTC.

The gene calls are TRBV11-2 and TRBJ2-5; D is undetermined. The CDR3 runs 11 residues. Trimming stripped 5 bases from V and 2 bases from J, with 3 bases between. CDR1 and CDR2 (germline): SGHAT, FQNNGV. This chain's CDR3 is CASSLQETQYF. CDR3 in DNA: TGTGCCAGCAGCCTACAAGAGACCCAGTACTTC.

The chain employs TRBV6-6 and TRBJ1-5; weak D call: TRBD1 (6 bases). Trimming left V 5 bases short and J 5 bases short, with 13 bases between. The germline V gene encodes CDR1 MNHNY and CDR2 SVGAGI (reference sequence). CDR3 length equals 14 residues. The CDR3 sequence: CASSQDRQHQPQHF. The DNA for the CDR3 is TGTGCCAGCAGTCAAGACAGGCAGCATCAGCCCCAGCATTTT.

The chain employs TRBV7-8 and TRBJ2-2; 9 bases match TRBD1. The CDR3 is made up of 15 amino acids. Germline V CDR1 and CDR2: SGHVS, FQNEAQ. Germline trimming cut 8 bases from V and 1 base from J; bases unmatched to any gene: 5. The CDR3 protein is CASGRTGENTGELFF. The CDR3 nucleotides read TGTGCCAGCGGGCGGACAGGGGAGAACACCGGGGAGCTGTTTTTT. The whole variable domain, filled in from reference TRBV7-8 and TRBJ2-2, reads GAGVSQSPRYKVAKRGQDVALRCDPISGHVSLFWYQQALGQGPEFLTYFQNEAQLDKSGLPSDRFFAERPEGSVSTLKIQRTQQEDSAVYLCASGRTGENTGELFFGEGSRLTVL.

This rearrangement joins TRBV3-1 (or the pseudogene TRBV3-2) to TRBJ1-1; D is unresolved. Trimming took 4 bases from V and 4 from J, leaving 4 bases between them. CDR1 LGHDT and CDR2 YNNKEL come from the germline V gene (reference sequence). The CDR3 runs 11 residues. The CDR3 DNA reads as TGTGCCAGCAGCCGGGCCACTGAAGCTTTCTTT. Encoded protein: CASSRATEAFF.

The genes are TRBV9 and TRBJ2-5; TRBD1 is a possible D gene (5 bases). The ends were cut back, 3 bases at V and 7 bases at J, with 19 bases in the middle. The CDR3 loop spans 15 amino acids. Germline-derived CDR1 and CDR2 are SGDLS and YYNGEE. Here the CDR3 DNA reads TGTGCCAGCAGCGCCAACTGGCAGGGTGTGGGGACCCAGTACTTC. Translated: CASSANWQGVGTQYF.

This clone was counted a single time. The chain combines TRBV7-2 with TRBJ2-2, with 8 bases lining up with TRBD1. The germline V gene encodes CDR1 SGHTA and CDR2 FQGNSA. The trim removed 7 bases at V and 7 bases at J, leaving 8 bases unmatched. The CDR3 covers 14 residues. In nucleotides, the CDR3 is TGTGCCAGCAACCGGGACAGGTCGGTCGGGGAGCTGTTTTTT. It encodes CASNRDRSVGELFF. Drawing the rest from reference TRBV7-2 and TRBJ2-2, the complete variable domain is GAGVSQSPSNKVTEKGKDVELRCDPISGHTALYWYRQSLGQGLEFLIYFQGNSAPDKSGLPSDRFSAERTGGSVSTLTIQRTQQEDSAVYLCASNRDRSVGELFFGEGSRLTVL.